The entry that follows covers one T cell receptor beta chain sequence. Its matching antigen is unknown. The record originates from a study of brain T cells in children with intractable seizures. General study results and limits: Pre-surgery blood may have been undersampled, hiding some clones.

Time point given: blood from clinic visit 5 months post-surgery; TSC patient then seizure free. The sequenced cases were selected for having the highest brain T cell transcript signatures. Germline lookup yields CDR1 SEHNR and CDR2 FQNEAQ (reference sequence). CDR3 length: 13 residues. The V and J ends lost 5 bases and 7 bases respectively, with 11 bases between them. TCRdb's table, derived via immunoSEQ multiplex PCR, lists solely in-frame clones and lacks some. The table lists a few hundred thousand clones, about 93% of them singletons, with 5.7% in the top ten. Here the sequenced sample was peripheral blood, taken 4 to 5 months after surgery. The origin of this receptor is a boy in the first two years of life with tuberous sclerosis and intractable seizures. The J gene is TRBJ2-2, the V gene TRBV7-9; D remains unclear. For the CDR3, the DNA is TGTGCCAGCAGCCTGCCGTTGGGCGGGGAGCTGTTTTTT. Protein product: CASSLPLGGELFF.